This is a list of T cell receptor beta chains from one sample in a study of T cells of healthy individuals. TCRdb independently ran MiXCR on the 5' RACE reads; one entry per CDR3 protein. The sample lists around 100,000 distinct CDR3 sequences, 15% to 20% occurring once. Source of these receptors: a human donor in good health. Both conserved end residues are part of each CDR3. D genes are given only for firm matches. Rows give clone size only sometimes, using once, few, many, or a class for an expanded clone.

D	size	V	J	DNA	CDR3
NA	NA	TRBV28	TRBJ2-1	TGTGCCAGCAGTCCGCCTCTAGATTTCTATGAGCAGTTCTTC	CASSPPLDFYEQFF
NA	few	TRBV20-1	TRBJ1-5	TGCAGTGCCCCCAGCGGGAGGGGAATGTGGGGTCAGCCCCAGCATTTT	CSAPSGRGMWGQPQHF
NA	NA	TRBV7-6	TRBJ2-2	TGTGCCAGCAGCTTAGTATCTGGGGTCGACACCGGGGAGCTGTTTTTT	CASSLVSGVDTGELFF
NA	many	TRBV7-2	TRBJ2-3	TGTGCCAGCAGCTTAGAGGGCTATTTCACAGATACGCAGTATTTT	CASSLEGYFTDTQYF
TRBD1	NA	TRBV2	TRBJ2-1	TGTGCCAGCAGGCTACAGGGGAGAGACTCCTGGCAGTTCTTC	CASRLQGRDSWQFF
NA	few	TRBV7-2	TRBJ2-1	TGTGCCAGCAGCTTCCAAGTAAGTTGGCCCTACAATGAGCAGTTCTTC	CASSFQVSWPYNEQFF
NA	few	TRBV3-1	TRBJ2-1	TGTGCCAGCAGTGTCAGGGGAGGTGAGCAGTTCTTC	CASSVRGGEQFF
TRBD1	many	TRBV10-1	TRBJ1-2	TGCGCCAGCAGCAGCACAGGGGACTATGGCTACACCTTC	CASSSTGDYGYTF
TRBD1	NA	TRBV28	TRBJ2-4	TGTGCCAGCAGGGAGACAGGGGGAGACAAAAACATTCAGTACTTC	CASRETGGDKNIQYF
NA	NA	TRBV5-1	TRBJ2-7	TGCGCCAGCAGCTTGGCGGCTGGGTCACCCTACGAGCAGTACTTC	CASSLAAGSPYEQYF
NA	few	TRBV7-9	TRBJ1-1	TGTGCCAGCAGCTTAGGGGCAGCCATGAACACTGAAGCTTTCTTT	CASSLGAAMNTEAFF
TRBD2	many	TRBV7-8	TRBJ2-3	TGTGCCAGCAGCATACTAAACGGGGGGGCAACCGATACGCAGTATTTT	CASSILNGGATDTQYF
NA	many	TRBV5-1	TRBJ2-2	TGCGCCAGCAGCCAACGCTCCGTTGACACCGGGGAGCTGTTTTTT	CASSQRSVDTGELFF
NA	many	TRBV5-1	TRBJ2-7	TGCGCCAGCAGCTTGGAAATAGCGGCCGACTACGAGCAGTACTTC	CASSLEIAADYEQYF
TRBD1	medium-sized	TRBV4-1	TRBJ2-7	TGCGCCAGCAGCCAAGGACAGGGAGAGGGGTACGAGCAGTACTTC	CASSQGQGEGYEQYF
NA	NA	TRBV10-3	TRBJ1-4	TGTGCCATCAGTGTAAATAATGAAAAACTGTTTTTT	CAISVNNEKLFF
TRBD1	NA	TRBV4-3	TRBJ2-3	TGCGCCAGCAGCCAATTAAGACAGGGGGCCACAGATACGCAGTATTTT	CASSQLRQGATDTQYF
NA	few	TRBV6-2/TRBV6-3	TRBJ2-1	TGTGCCAGCACACGGACAAGCTCCTACAATGAGCAGTTCTTC	CASTRTSSYNEQFF
TRBD2	many	TRBV6-2/TRBV6-3	TRBJ2-7	TGTGCCAGCAGTCGAGTTTTCGGCGCGGGGGTCTCCTACGAGCAGTACTTC	CASSRVFGAGVSYEQYF
NA	few	TRBV7-9	TRBJ2-1	TGTGCCAGCAGCTTATTGCAGACATACAATGAGCAGTTCTTC	CASSLLQTYNEQFF
TRBD2	NA	TRBV28	TRBJ2-1	TGTGCCAGCAGCTATAGCGGGAAAACCTACAATGAGCAGTTCTTC	CASSYSGKTYNEQFF
TRBD1	few	TRBV25-1	TRBJ2-3	TGTGCCAGCAGCCAGGGGACAGGGTACACAGATACGCAGTATTTT	CASSQGTGYTDTQYF
TRBD2	few	TRBV2	TRBJ2-5	TGTGCCAGCAGTGAAGCGCGGGGGGGCCTGGAGACCCAGTACTTC	CASSEARGGLETQYF
NA	NA	TRBV7-2	TRBJ2-1	TGTGCCAGCAGCTTGATTGTGGGGTCAGAGCAGTTCTTC	CASSLIVGSEQFF
NA	NA	TRBV6-6	TRBJ1-2	TGTGCCAGCCAACGAGGGGTCGATGGCTACAACTTC	CASQRGVDGYNF
NA	NA	TRBV18	TRBJ1-1	TGTGCCAGCTCACCGGTAGAGAACACTGAAGCTTTCTTT	CASSPVENTEAFF
NA	few	TRBV6-4	TRBJ1-5	TGTGCCAGCAGCCCCTCGAGCAATCAGCCCCAGCATTTT	CASSPSSNQPQHF
NA	many	TRBV2	TRBJ2-3	TGTGCCAGCAGTGCGGACGGGGCAGATACGCAGTATTTT	CASSADGADTQYF
NA	NA	TRBV7-6	TRBJ1-1	TGTGCCAGCAGCTCCAATATCTTCAGGGGAACTGAAGCTTTCTTT	CASSSNIFRGTEAFF
NA	NA	TRBV28	TRBJ2-7	TGTGCCAGCAGTTTCCCGATCGGGGAGCAGTACTTC	CASSFPIGEQYF
NA	few	TRBV11-2	TRBJ2-7	TGTGCCAGCAGCTTAGTACGGGCAGGCTACGAGCAGTACTTC	CASSLVRAGYEQYF
TRBD2	many	TRBV3-1	TRBJ2-4	TGTGCCAGCAGCCAAGACAGGACTAGCGGGGATCGGGCCAAAAACATTCAGTACTTC	CASSQDRTSGDRAKNIQYF
NA	NA	TRBV20-1	TRBJ1-1	TGCAGTGCTAGAGAGGGCACCCAGAACACTGAAGCTTTCTTT	CSAREGTQNTEAFF
NA	NA	TRBV6-2/TRBV6-3	TRBJ2-1	TGTGCCAGCAGTTACGGGGAGGGGGGCTCCTACAATGAGCAGTTCTTC	CASSYGEGGSYNEQFF
NA	NA	TRBV20-1	TRBJ1-3	TGCAGTGCTAGTGTGGGCAGGGGAAACACCATATATTTT	CSASVGRGNTIYF
TRBD1	many	TRBV5-4	TRBJ2-3	TGTGCCAGCAGGACTCCGGGACAGGGCACAGATACGCAGTATTTT	CASRTPGQGTDTQYF
NA	NA	TRBV20-1	TRBJ1-2	TGCAGTGCTAGAACCGGAATCGGAAGAGATGGCTACACCTTC	CSARTGIGRDGYTF
NA	NA	TRBV7-9	TRBJ1-6	TGTGCTTTGGGACACCCTAATTCACCCCTCCACTTT	CALGHPNSPLHF
NA	NA	TRBV4-1	TRBJ1-2	TGCGCCAGCAGCCAAGAGCCAGGGGTTTATGGCTACACCTTC	CASSQEPGVYGYTF
NA	few	TRBV15	TRBJ2-5	TGTGCCACCAGCAGAGGGGTAGCGGAAGAGACCCAGTACTTC	CATSRGVAEETQYF
NA	many	TRBV4-2	TRBJ2-5	TGTGCCAGCAGCCAGGCCTCCGAGGAGACCCAGTACTTC	CASSQASEETQYF
NA	few	TRBV14	TRBJ2-1	TGTGCCAGCGGTACAGCGGGCGGAAGAGGTGAGCAGTTCTTC	CASGTAGGRGEQFF